This T cell receptor (beta chain) was recovered during a study of T cells in Graves' hyperthyroidism and ophthalmopathy. Amplified TCR beta CDR3 regions came from RNA transcripts. TCR CDR3 underwent first-round RT-PCR with the HTBI primer set. TCRdb recomputed calls from the multiplex PCR reads with MiXCR, one row per CDR3 protein. In the table there are 250,000 to 300,000 distinct CDR3 sequences, about an eighth of which are singletons. The CDR3 is 20 amino acids. Germline trimming cut 5 bases from V and 3 bases from J; bases unmatched to any gene: 20. Germline CDR1 is SNHLY and CDR2 is FYNNEI. The chain combines TRBV2 with TRBJ2-2; 8 positions match TRBD2. Sequencing was carried out using blood. The receptor comes from a woman aged 30 to 39 with Graves' hyperthyroidism that later progressed to Graves' ophthalmopathy. CDR3 coding DNA: TGTGCCAGCAGTTCCTACCCCGGAGCGGGAGAGGGGGTGGACACCGGGGAGCTGTTTTTT. Translated: CASSSYPGAGEGVDTGELFF.